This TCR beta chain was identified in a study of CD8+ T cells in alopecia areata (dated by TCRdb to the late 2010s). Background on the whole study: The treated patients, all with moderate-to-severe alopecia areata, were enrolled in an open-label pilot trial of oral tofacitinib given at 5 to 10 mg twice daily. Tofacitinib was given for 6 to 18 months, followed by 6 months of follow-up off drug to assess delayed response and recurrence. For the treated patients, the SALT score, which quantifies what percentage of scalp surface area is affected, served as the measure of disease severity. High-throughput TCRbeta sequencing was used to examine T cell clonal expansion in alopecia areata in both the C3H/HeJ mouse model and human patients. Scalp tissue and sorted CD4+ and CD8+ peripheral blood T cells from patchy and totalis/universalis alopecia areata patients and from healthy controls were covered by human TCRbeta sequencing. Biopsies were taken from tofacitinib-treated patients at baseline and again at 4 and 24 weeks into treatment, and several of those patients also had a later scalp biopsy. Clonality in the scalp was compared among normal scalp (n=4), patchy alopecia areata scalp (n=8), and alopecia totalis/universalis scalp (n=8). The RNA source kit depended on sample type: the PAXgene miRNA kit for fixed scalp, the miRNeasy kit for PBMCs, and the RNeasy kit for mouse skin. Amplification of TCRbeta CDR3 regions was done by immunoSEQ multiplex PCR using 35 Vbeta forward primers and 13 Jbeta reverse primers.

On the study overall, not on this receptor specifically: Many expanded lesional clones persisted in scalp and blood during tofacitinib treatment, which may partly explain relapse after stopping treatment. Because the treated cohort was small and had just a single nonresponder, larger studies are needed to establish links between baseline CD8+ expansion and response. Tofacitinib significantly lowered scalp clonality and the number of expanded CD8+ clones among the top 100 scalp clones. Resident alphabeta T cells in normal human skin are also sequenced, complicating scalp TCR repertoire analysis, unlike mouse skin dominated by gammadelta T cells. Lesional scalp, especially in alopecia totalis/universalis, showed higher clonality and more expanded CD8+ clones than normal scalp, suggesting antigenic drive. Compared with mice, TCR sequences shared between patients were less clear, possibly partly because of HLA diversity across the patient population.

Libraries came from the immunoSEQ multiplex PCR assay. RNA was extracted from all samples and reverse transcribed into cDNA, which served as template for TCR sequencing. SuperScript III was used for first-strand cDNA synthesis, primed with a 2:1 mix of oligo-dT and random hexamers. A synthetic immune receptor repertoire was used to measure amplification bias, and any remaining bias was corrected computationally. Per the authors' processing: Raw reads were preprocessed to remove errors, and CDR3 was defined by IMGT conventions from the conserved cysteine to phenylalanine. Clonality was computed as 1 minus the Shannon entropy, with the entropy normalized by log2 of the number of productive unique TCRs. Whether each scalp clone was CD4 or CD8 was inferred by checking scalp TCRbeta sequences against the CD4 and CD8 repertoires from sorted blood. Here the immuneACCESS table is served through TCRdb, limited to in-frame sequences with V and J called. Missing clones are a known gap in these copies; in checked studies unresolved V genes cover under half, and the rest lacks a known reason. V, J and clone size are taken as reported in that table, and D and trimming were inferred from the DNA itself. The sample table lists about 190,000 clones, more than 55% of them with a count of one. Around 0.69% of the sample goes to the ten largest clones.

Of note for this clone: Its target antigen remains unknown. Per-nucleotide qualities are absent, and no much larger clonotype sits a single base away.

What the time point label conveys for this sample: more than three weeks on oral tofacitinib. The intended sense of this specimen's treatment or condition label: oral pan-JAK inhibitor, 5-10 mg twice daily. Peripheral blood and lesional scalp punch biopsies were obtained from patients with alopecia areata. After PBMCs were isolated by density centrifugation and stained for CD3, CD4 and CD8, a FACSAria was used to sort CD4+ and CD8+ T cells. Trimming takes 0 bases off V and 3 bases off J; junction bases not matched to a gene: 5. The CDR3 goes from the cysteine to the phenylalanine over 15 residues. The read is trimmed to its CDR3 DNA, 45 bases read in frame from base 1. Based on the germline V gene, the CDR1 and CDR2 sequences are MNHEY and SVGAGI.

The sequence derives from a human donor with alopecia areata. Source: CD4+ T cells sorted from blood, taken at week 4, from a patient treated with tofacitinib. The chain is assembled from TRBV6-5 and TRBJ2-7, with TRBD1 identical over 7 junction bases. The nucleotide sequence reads TGTGCCAGCAGTTACTCGAACAGGGGTTACTACGAGCAGTACTTC. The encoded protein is CASSYSNRGYYEQYF.